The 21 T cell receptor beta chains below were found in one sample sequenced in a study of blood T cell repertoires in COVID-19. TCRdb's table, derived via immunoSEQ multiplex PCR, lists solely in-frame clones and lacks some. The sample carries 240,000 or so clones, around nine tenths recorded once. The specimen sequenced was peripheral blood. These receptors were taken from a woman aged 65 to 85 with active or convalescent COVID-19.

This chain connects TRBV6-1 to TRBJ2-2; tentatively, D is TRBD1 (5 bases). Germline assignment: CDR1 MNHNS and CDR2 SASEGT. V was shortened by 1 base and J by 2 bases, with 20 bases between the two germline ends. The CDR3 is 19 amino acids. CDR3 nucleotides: TGTGCCAGCAGTGAAGATTACGGCGGCGCAGGGCCTAACACCGGGGAGCTGTTTTTT. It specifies CASSEDYGGAGPNTGELFF.

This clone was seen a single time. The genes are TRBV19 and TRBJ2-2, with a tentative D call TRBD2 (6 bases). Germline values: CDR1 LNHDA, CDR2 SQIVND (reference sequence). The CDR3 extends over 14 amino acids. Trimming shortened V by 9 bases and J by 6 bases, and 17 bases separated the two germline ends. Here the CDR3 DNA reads TGTGCCAGCCGAGCAGACCCGGGGGCCGGGGAGCTGTTTTTT. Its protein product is CASRADPGAGELFF.

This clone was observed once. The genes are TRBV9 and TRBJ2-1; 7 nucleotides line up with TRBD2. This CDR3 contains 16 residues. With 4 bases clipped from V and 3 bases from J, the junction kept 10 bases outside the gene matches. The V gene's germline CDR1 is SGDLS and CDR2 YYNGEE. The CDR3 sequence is CASSPPLAGVYNEQFF. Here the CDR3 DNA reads TGTGCCAGCAGCCCGCCTTTGGCGGGGGTCTACAATGAGCAGTTCTTC. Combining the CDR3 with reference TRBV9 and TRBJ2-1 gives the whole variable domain DSGVTQTPKHLITATGQRVTLRCSPRSGDLSVYWYQQSLDQGLQFLIQYYNGEERAKGNILERFSAQQFPDLHSELNLSSLELGDSALYFCASSPPLAGVYNEQFFGPGTRLTVL.

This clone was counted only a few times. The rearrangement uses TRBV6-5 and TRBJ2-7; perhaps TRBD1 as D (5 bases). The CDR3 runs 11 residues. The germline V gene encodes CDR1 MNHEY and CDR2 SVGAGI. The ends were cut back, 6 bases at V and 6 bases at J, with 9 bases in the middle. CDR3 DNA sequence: TGTGCCAGCAGGGCAGGGCGCGAGCAGTACTTC. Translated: CASRAGREQYF.

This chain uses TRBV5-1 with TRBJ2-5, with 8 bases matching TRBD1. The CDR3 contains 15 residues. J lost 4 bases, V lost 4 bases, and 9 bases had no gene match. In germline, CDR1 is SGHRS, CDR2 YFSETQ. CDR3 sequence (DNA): TGCGCCAGCAGCGAAGGACAGGGTCGGGGAGAGACCCAGTACTTC. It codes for CASSEGQGRGETQYF.

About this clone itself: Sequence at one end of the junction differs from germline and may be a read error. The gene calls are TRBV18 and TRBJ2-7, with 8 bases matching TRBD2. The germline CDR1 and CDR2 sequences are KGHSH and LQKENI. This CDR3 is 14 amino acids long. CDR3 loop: CASSPERGPYEQYF. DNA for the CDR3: TGTGCCAGCTCACCAGAGCGGGGGCCCTATGAGCAGTACTTC.

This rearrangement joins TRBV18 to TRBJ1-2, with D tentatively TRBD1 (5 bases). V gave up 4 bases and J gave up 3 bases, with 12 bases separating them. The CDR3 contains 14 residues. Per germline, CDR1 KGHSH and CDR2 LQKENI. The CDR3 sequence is CASSLQGADYGYTF. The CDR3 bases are TGTGCCAGCTCACTCCAGGGTGCAGACTATGGCTACACCTTC. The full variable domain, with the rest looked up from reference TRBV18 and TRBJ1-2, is NAGVMQNPRHLVRRRGQEARLRCSPMKGHSHVYWYRQLPEEGLKFMVYLQKENIIDESGMPKERFSAEFPKEGPSILRIQQVVRGDSAAYFCASSLQGADYGYTFGSGTRLTVV.

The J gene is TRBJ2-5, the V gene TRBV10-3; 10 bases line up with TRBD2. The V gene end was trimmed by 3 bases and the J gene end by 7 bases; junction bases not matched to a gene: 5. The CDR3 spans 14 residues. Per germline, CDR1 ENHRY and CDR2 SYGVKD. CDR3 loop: CAISDQAGGWTQYF. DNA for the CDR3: TGTGCCATCAGTGACCAAGCGGGGGGGTGGACCCAGTACTTC.

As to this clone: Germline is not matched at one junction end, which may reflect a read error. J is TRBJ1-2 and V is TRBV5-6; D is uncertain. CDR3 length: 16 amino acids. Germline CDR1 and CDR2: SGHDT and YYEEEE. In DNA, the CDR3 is TGTGCCAGCAGCGTCCGGGCCTCTGAAGCGGTCTATCGCTACACCTTC. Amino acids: CASSVRASEAVYRYTF.

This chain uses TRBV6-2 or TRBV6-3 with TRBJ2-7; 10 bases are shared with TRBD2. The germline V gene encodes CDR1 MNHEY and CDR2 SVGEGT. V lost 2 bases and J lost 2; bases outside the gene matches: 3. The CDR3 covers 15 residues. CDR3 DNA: TGTGCCAGCAGTTACGGTAGCGGGGGGACCTACGAGCAGTACTTC. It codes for CASSYGSGGTYEQYF.

This CDR3 reads CASRKDGGGVTGNQPQHF. DNA of the CDR3: TGTGCCAGCAGGAAAGATGGGGGGGGCGTAACAGGCAATCAGCCCCAGCATTTT. This sequence joins TRBV27 and TRBJ1-5; maybe TRBD1 (6 bases). This CDR3 comprises 18 residues. V dropped 6 bases and J dropped 2 bases, with 23 bases sitting between them. Per germline, CDR1 MNHEY and CDR2 SMNVEV (reference sequence).

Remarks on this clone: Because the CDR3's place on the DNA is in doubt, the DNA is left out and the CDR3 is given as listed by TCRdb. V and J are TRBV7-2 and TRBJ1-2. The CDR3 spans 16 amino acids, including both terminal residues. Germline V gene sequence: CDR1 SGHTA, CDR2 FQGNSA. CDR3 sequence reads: CASSPWGLGAHGAGTF.

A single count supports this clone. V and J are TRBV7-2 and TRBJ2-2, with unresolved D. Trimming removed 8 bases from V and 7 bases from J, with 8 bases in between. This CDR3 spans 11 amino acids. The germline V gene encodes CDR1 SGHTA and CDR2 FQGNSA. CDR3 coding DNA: TGTGCCAGCGGCCACCGCGGGGAGCTGTTTTTT. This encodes CASGHRGELFF.

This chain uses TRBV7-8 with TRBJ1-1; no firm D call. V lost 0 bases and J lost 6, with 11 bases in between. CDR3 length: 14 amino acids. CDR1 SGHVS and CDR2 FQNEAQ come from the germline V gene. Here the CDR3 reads CASSLALAVAEAFF. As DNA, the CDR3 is TGTGCCAGCAGCTTAGCGCTTGCGGTCGCTGAAGCTTTCTTT.

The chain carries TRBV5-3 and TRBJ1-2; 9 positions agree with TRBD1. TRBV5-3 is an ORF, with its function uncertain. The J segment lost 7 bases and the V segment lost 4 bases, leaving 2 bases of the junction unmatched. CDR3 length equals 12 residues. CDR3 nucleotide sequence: TGTGCCAGAAGCGTGGGACAGGGTGGCTACACCTTC. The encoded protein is CARSVGQGGYTF.

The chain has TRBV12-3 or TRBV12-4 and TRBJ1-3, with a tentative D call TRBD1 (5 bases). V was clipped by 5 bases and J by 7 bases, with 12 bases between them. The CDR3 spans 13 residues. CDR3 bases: TGTGCCAGCAGTCTCCAGGGTCACAACACCATATATTTT. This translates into CASSLQGHNTIYF.

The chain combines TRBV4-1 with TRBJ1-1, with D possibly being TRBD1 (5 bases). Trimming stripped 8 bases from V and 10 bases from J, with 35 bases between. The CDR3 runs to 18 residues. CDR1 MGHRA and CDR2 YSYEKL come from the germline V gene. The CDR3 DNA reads TGCGCCAGCCTACCAAACTCGAACTCGGCAGGGAGGGGTCATGGAGCTTTCTTT. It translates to CASLPNSNSAGRGHGAFF.

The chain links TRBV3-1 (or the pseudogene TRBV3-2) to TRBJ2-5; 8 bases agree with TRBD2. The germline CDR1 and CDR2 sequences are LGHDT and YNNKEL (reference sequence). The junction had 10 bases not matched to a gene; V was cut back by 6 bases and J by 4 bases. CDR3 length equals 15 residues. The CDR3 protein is CASRTTGGPGETQYF. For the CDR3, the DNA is TGTGCCAGCAGGACCACGGGGGGGCCTGGAGAGACCCAGTACTTC.

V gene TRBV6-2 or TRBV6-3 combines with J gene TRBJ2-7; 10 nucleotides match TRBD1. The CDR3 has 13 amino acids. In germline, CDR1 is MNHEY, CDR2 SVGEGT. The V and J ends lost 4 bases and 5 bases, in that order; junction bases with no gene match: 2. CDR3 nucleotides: TGTGCCAGCAGTTGGACAGGGGGTAACGAGCAGTACTTC. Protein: CASSWTGGNEQYF.

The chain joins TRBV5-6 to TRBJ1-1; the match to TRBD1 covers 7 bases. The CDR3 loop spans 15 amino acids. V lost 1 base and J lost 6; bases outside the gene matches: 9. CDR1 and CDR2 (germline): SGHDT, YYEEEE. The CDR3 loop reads CASSLPAGGESEAFF. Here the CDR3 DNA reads TGTGCCAGCAGCTTGCCCGCAGGGGGTGAATCTGAAGCTTTCTTT.

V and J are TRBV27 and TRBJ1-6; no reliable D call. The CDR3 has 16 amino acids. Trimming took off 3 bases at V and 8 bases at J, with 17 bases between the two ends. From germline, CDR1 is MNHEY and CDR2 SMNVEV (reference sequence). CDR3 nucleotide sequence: TGTGCCAGCAGTTTGGTTCGACTCCCCCTATATTCACCCCTCCACTTT. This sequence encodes CASSLVRLPLYSPLHF.